The clone carrying this T cell receptor (beta chain) was detected only a few times. Its antigen remains unknown. Germline-derived CDR1 and CDR2 are DFQATT and SNEGSKA (reference sequence). Between the trimmed V and J ends, which lost 4 bases and 1 base, there was a span of 11 bases. The CDR3 runs to 14 residues. The data stem from a study of T-cell reconstitution after alpha-beta-depleted transplantation in children. Study outcomes and limitations: T-cell counts and diversity at one year post-transplant came mainly from newly produced T cells. At around two months after transplant, the alpha-beta T cells were reportedly derived from several hundred expanded clones that came from non-depleted graft cells. It was surviving recipient T cells and thymic progenitors that gave some patients high TCRbeta diversity at day 60.

Unique molecular identifiers were used in preparing the TCRbeta library. TCRdb fed the PCR reads into MiXCR, producing one record per CDR3 protein. The data contain a few hundred thousand distinct CDR3 sequences, 27% of them singletons. The origin of this receptor is a boy under three years old with Wiskott-Aldrich syndrome, due to receive a stem cell transplant. Here the sequenced sample was PBMCs, taken before TCRalphabeta/CD19-depleted stem cell transplant. The chain joins TRBV20-1 to TRBJ2-1; TRBD1 is a possible D gene (6 bases). CDR3 DNA: TGCAGTGCTACCATGGGGGCTTCCTACAATGAGCAGTTCTTC. Translated: CSATMGASYNEQFF.